A selection of T cell receptor beta chains follows, all from one sample in a study of T cell changes during pregnancy in multiple sclerosis. Profiled with immunoSEQ multiplex PCR; TCRdb holds only in-frame clones, not every one. The table lists around 110,000 clones, roughly nine tenths of them singletons. Sequencing used peripheral blood, obtained before pregnancy. These TCRs come from a female donor with multiple sclerosis, enrolled in a pregnancy study. Both conserved end residues are part of each CDR3. A D gene is named only where the DNA matches it firmly. Clone size is given for some rows only: seen once, a few or many times, or a class if the clone is expanded.

v_gene	abundance	j_gene	d_gene	CDR3nt	CDR3aa
TRBV28	once	TRBJ2-2	TRBD1	TGTGCCAGCAACTTGGACAGGGCGAGGACCGGGGAGCTGTTTTTT	CASNLDRARTGELFF
TRBV20-1	-	TRBJ2-3	-	TGCAGTGCTAAGAGTGGGGCGATTGGGAATTTT	CSAKSGAIGNF
TRBV7-8	-	TRBJ2-3	-	TGTGCCAGCAGCTTACCCGCCGCAGGGCATACGCAGTATTTT	CASSLPAAGHTQYF
TRBV6-5	once	TRBJ2-1	TRBD2	TGTGCCAGCAGCCGACTAGCGGGAGGTAGGAATGAGCAGTTCTTC	CASSRLAGGRNEQFF
TRBV7-3	-	TRBJ2-3	TRBD1	TGTGCCAGCAGCTTAGATGGACAGGGCACAGATACGCAGTATTTT	CASSLDGQGTDTQYF
TRBV27	-	TRBJ2-1	-	TGTGCCAGCAACCCCTACCAGGATTCCGCACCGAATGAGCAGTTCTTC	CASNPYQDSAPNEQFF
TRBV15	-	TRBJ2-7	-	TGTGCCACCAGCAGAGATGGCCAGGGAAACTACGAGCAGTACTTC	CATSRDGQGNYEQYF
TRBV28	-	TRBJ2-3	-	TGTGCCAGCAGCCCCGGGACAAGTAGCACAGATACGCAGTATTTT	CASSPGTSSTDTQYF
TRBV19	once	TRBJ2-2	TRBD1	TGTGCCAGTACCCCCGGACAGGGGTACACCGGGGAGCTGTTTTTT	CASTPGQGYTGELFF
TRBV20-1	-	TRBJ1-4	-	TGCAGTGCTAAGCTTAATGAAAAACTGTTTTTT	CSAKLNEKLFF
TRBV5-1	-	TRBJ1-2	-	TGCGCCAGCAGCTTCGAGGGAAGCTATGGCTACACCTTC	CASSFEGSYGYTF
TRBV4-3	-	TRBJ2-2	TRBD2	TGCGCCAGCAGCCAAGTCGGGGGGACCGGGGAGCTGTTTTTT	CASSQVGGTGELFF
TRBV10-1	-	TRBJ1-3	-	TGCGCCAGCAGCGAGGACAGTTCCTCTGGAAGCACCATATATTTT	CASSEDSSSGSTIYF
TRBV2	-	TRBJ2-4	-	TGTGCCAGCATTGGTAGCCTAGCCAAAAACATTCAGTACTTC	CASIGSLAKNIQYF
TRBV14	-	TRBJ1-1	-	TGTGCCAGCAGCCTCTGGCAGGGTGAAGCTTTCTTT	CASSLWQGEAFF
TRBV7-9	-	TRBJ1-2	-	TGTGCCAGCACCCCGGGGGGGGGAGCACCCTATGGCTACACCTTC	CASTPGGGAPYGYTF
TRBV11-1	-	TRBJ1-1	-	TGTGCCAGCAGCTCCCCTCGCGTATGGACTGAAGCTTTCTTT	CASSSPRVWTEAFF
TRBV11-2	-	TRBJ1-1	TRBD1	TGTGCCAGCAGCTGGCAGGGGGCAAACACTGAAGCTTTCTTT	CASSWQGANTEAFF
TRBV7-6	-	TRBJ1-1	TRBD1	TGTGCCAGCAAGGGACAGGAGACGAACACTGAAGCTTTCTTT	CASKGQETNTEAFF
TRBV6-1	-	TRBJ1-1	TRBD1	TGTGCCAGCAGTGAACGTACAGGGGCTGAAGCTTTCTTT	CASSERTGAEAFF
TRBV18	-	TRBJ2-3	-	TGTGCCAGCTCACCTCTGAGCGGCACAGATACGCAGTATTTT	CASSPLSGTDTQYF
TRBV7-2	-	TRBJ2-7	TRBD1	TGTGCCAGCACCTCACAGGGGAGCTCCTACGAGCAGTACTTC	CASTSQGSSYEQYF
TRBV6-1	-	TRBJ1-1	-	TGTGCCAGCACCGGGTACACTGAAGCTTTCTTT	CASTGYTEAFF
TRBV6-5	-	TRBJ1-1	-	TGTGCCAGCAGTTTTCTCCTGGGGGGGGGCACTGAAGCTTTCTTT	CASSFLLGGGTEAFF
TRBV6-5	-	TRBJ2-1	-	TGTGCCAGCAGTTACTCTTGGGGGGAGTCCTACAATGAGCAGTTCTTC	CASSYSWGESYNEQFF
TRBV7-2	-	TRBJ2-1	-	TGTGCCAGCAGCTTGGGGTCTAGCGCGAACAATGAGCAGTTCTTC	CASSLGSSANNEQFF
TRBV4-3	-	TRBJ1-3	TRBD1	TGCGCCAGCAGCCAAACAGGGGGTGGAAACACCATATATTTT	CASSQTGGGNTIYF
TRBV30	-	TRBJ1-2	-	TGTGCCTGGACGGGGGAGCCTGTAAGTGGCTACACCTTC	CAWTGEPVSGYTF
TRBV15	few	TRBJ2-7	TRBD2	TGTGCCACCAGCAGACGGACTAGCGGAACCTACGAGCAGTACTTC	CATSRRTSGTYEQYF
TRBV27	-	TRBJ2-3	TRBD1	TGTGCCAGCAGTACGTCAGGGGGCGAATTCACAGATACGCAGTATTTT	CASSTSGGEFTDTQYF
TRBV19	-	TRBJ2-1	TRBD2	TGTGCCAGTAGTATAAGCGGGACTAGCGGGGGATCCTACAATGAGCAGTTCTTC	CASSISGTSGGSYNEQFF
TRBV4-2	-	TRBJ1-1	-	TGTGCCAGCAGCCCCCTTCGAGAGATGAACACTGAAGCTTTCTTT	CASSPLREMNTEAFF
TRBV7-2	-	TRBJ2-7	TRBD2	TGTGCCAGCAGCAAGGAGGCCGGGAGGATGAGATACGAGCAGTACTTC	CASSKEAGRMRYEQYF
TRBV27	-	TRBJ2-1	-	TGTGCCAGCAGCCTAGCCACCTTCTACAATGAGCAGTTCTTC	CASSLATFYNEQFF
TRBV11-1	-	TRBJ2-3	TRBD2	TGTGCCAGCAGGCTCTTGCGGGGGGGCCCAGATACGCAGTATTTT	CASRLLRGGPDTQYF
TRBV2	-	TRBJ1-1	TRBD1	TGTGCCAGCACGATGGGACAGTGGACTGAAGCTTTCTTT	CASTMGQWTEAFF
TRBV5-1	-	TRBJ1-1	-	TGCGCCAGCAGCTTGGTCGACAGGATGAACACTGAAGCTTTCTTT	CASSLVDRMNTEAFF
TRBV7-8	-	TRBJ1-2	TRBD1	TGTGCCAGCAGCTTGCGGACAGGGGAAGGTGGCTACACCTTC	CASSLRTGEGGYTF
TRBV4-3	-	TRBJ2-7	TRBD1	TGCGCCAGCAGCCAATCTCTAAACAGGGGCCCTTACGAGCAGTACTTC	CASSQSLNRGPYEQYF
TRBV11-3	-	TRBJ2-7	-	TGTGCCAGCAGCTTATCCTCGACAGAATCCTACGAGCAGTACTTC	CASSLSSTESYEQYF
TRBV7-9	-	TRBJ1-2	TRBD1	TGTGCCAGCAGCCGACAAACCGGGACAGGAGCCTCAAGAGGCTATGGCTACACCTTC	CASSRQTGTGASRGYGYTF
TRBV11-2	-	TRBJ2-7	TRBD1	TGTGCCAGCAGCTTAGATCCAGGGGGCTCCTACGAGCAGTACTTC	CASSLDPGGSYEQYF
TRBV10-3	-	TRBJ1-4	TRBD1	TGTGCCATCAGTGACAAGGGGGCAGGAGAAAAACTGTTTTTT	CAISDKGAGEKLFF
TRBV4-1	-	TRBJ2-4	TRBD2	TGCGCCAGCTCTGGACTAGCGGGGATAACCAAAAACATTCAGTACTTC	CASSGLAGITKNIQYF
TRBV6-1	-	TRBJ1-6	-	TGTGCCAGCAGGTCGTGGGCGAAGCCTAATTCACCCCTCCACTTT	CASRSWAKPNSPLHF
TRBV19	once	TRBJ2-5	-	TGTGCCAGTACCCGCTCGGGGGTGGGGGAAGAGACCCAGTACTTC	CASTRSGVGEETQYF
TRBV14	-	TRBJ2-5	-	TGTGCCAGCACCCAAGCAGGGAGGGGGTACCAAGAGACCCAGTACTTC	CASTQAGRGYQETQYF
TRBV5-1	-	TRBJ2-7	TRBD1	TGCGCCAGCAGCTTGGGGGGGGGACAGGGCTCCTACGAGCAGTACTTC	CASSLGGGQGSYEQYF
TRBV5-5	-	TRBJ1-2	-	TGTGCCAGCAGCTTGGCGTTAACGGATCGGGGATATGGCTACACCTTC	CASSLALTDRGYGYTF
TRBV11-2	-	TRBJ1-4	-	TGTGCCAGCAGCTTAGATCCCAGGGCTTATGAAAAACTGTTTTTT	CASSLDPRAYEKLFF
TRBV7-9	once	TRBJ1-1	-	TGTGCCAGCAGCGTCCGGGACACCAACACTGAAGCTTTCTTT	CASSVRDTNTEAFF
TRBV9	-	TRBJ2-3	-	TGTGCCAGCAGCGTAGTCGGCGGGAGCACAGATACGCAGTATTTT	CASSVVGGSTDTQYF
TRBV15	-	TRBJ2-1	TRBD1	TGTGCCGCCGCACAGGGGGCGGCCTACAATGAGCAGTTCTTC	CAAAQGAAYNEQFF
TRBV11-3	-	TRBJ2-1	TRBD2	TGTGCCAGCAACTTCCATAGCGGGGGGGTTCCCTACAATGAGCAGTTCTTC	CASNFHSGGVPYNEQFF
TRBV27	-	TRBJ2-1	-	TGTGCCAGCAGTTTAGTCGGGGGAAGTAAAGAGCAGTTCTTC	CASSLVGGSKEQFF
TRBV5-5	-	TRBJ2-1	TRBD2	TGTGCCAGCAGCGTACGACTAGCGGGAGTTAATGAGCAGTTCTTC	CASSVRLAGVNEQFF
TRBV20-1	-	TRBJ1-2	-	TGCAGTGCTAGTGAGCTCTATGGCTACACCTTC	CSASELYGYTF
TRBV6-5	-	TRBJ1-1	-	TGTGCCAGCAGTTGGAGACAGGTTGGGGGTCGTACTGAAGCTTTCTTT	CASSWRQVGGRTEAFF